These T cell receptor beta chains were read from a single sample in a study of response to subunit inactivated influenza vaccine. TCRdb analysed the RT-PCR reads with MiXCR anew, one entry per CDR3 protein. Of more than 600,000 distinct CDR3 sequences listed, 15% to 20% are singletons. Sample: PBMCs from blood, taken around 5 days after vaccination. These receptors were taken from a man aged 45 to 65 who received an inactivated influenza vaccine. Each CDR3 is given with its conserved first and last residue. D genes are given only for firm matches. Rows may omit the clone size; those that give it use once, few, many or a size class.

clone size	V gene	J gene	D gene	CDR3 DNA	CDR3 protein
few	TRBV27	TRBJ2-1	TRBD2	TGTGCCAGCCATATCTTTAGCGGGGGTTCGAATGAGCAGTTCTTC	CASHIFSGGSNEQFF
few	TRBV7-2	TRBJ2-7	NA	TGTGCCAGCAGCGCTACAGCCGGATCCTACGAGCAGTACTTC	CASSATAGSYEQYF
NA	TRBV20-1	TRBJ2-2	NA	TGCAGTGCCCCCCCGTTAGAGGGGAACACCGGGGAGCTGTTTTTT	CSAPPLEGNTGELFF
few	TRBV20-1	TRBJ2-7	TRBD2	TGCAGTGGAATGGGACTAGCGGTCGACTACGAGCAGTACTTC	CSGMGLAVDYEQYF
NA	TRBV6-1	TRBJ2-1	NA	TGTGCCAGCAGTGAAGTGGCTAACATCTACAATGAGCAGTTCTTC	CASSEVANIYNEQFF
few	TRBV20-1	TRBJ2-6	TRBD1	TGCAGTGCTAGAGATATGAGGCAGGGGGCATGGTATGGGGCCAACGTCCTGACTTTC	CSARDMRQGAWYGANVLTF
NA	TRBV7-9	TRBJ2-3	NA	TGTGCCAGCACGATCGGAACTAGCACAGATACGCAGTATTTT	CASTIGTSTDTQYF
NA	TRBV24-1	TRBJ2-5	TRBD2	TGTGCCACCAGTGGTTCTGGGGGAGGGCTATCGTATGAGACCCATTACTTC	CATSGSGGGLSYETHYF
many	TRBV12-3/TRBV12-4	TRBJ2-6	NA	TGTGCCAGCAGTCTTAGCGGTTCTTCTGGGGCCAACGTCCTGACTTTC	CASSLSGSSGANVLTF
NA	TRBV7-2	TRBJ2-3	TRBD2	TGTGCCAGCAGCTTCGGACTAGCGGGCACAGATACGCAGTATTTT	CASSFGLAGTDTQYF
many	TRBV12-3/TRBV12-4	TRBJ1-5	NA	TGTGCCAGCAGTTTAGACGGCAGGTTGAATCAGCCCCAGCATTTT	CASSLDGRLNQPQHF
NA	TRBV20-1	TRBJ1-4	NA	TGCAGTGCTAGTCTCGCAGGGGAAGATGAAAAACTGTTTTTT	CSASLAGEDEKLFF
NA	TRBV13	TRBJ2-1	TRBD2	TGTGCCAGCAGCTTAGGGGGACTAGACTCCAATGAGCAGTTCTTC	CASSLGGLDSNEQFF
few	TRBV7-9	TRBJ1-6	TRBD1	TGTGCCAGCCAGGGCGGTGAGGGGGCAGGTCCTGATTCACCCCTCCACTTT	CASQGGEGAGPDSPLHF
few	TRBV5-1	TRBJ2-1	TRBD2	TGCGCCAGCAGCTTGAGCCAGACTAGCGGGAGTAGACAGTTCTTC	CASSLSQTSGSRQFF
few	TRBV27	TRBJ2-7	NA	TGTGCCAGCAGTCGCCGGAGGGATCGGAGAATTTACGAGCAGTACTTC	CASSRRRDRRIYEQYF
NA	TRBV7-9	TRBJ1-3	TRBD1	TGTGCCAGCAGGGCGACAGGGAGCTCTGGAAACACCATATATTTT	CASRATGSSGNTIYF
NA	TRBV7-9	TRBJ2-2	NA	TGTGCCAGCTTGATGGGGACCGGGGAGCTGTTTTTT	CASLMGTGELFF
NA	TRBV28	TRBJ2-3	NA	TGTGCCAGCAGTTGGGACGCATCGGTTACGCAGTATTTT	CASSWDASVTQYF
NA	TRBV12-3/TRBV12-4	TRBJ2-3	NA	TGTGCCAGCCGAAGACGGGACCCCACAGATACGCAGTATTTT	CASRRRDPTDTQYF
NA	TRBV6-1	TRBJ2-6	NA	TGTGCCAGCAGTCAAAGGAGAACCTCTGGGGCCAACGTCCTGACTTTC	CASSQRRTSGANVLTF
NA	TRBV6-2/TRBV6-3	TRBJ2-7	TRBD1	TGTGCCAGCAGTTTGGTGACAGGGGCCTACGAGCAGTACTTC	CASSLVTGAYEQYF
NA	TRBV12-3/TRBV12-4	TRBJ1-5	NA	TGTGCCAGCAGTTTGTCGGGTGTGCAGTCCCAGCATTTT	CASSLSGVQSQHF
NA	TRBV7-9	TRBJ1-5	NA	TGTGCCAGCAGCACCGGGCTCAATCAGCCCCAGCATTTT	CASSTGLNQPQHF
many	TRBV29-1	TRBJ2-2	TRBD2	TGCAGCGTTGAAGATCTACTAGCGGGAGTCACCGGGGAGCTGTTTTTT	CSVEDLLAGVTGELFF
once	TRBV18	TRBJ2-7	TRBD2	TGTGCCAGCTCACCACTACTTCCCGGGACTAGCGGCTCCTACGAGCAGTACTTC	CASSPLLPGTSGSYEQYF
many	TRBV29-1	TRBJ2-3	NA	TGCAGCGTTACGTCTCTTTGGGATACGCAGTATTTT	CSVTSLWDTQYF
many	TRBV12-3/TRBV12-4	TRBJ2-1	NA	TGTGCCAGCAGTTTGGAACAGAACCTCTACAATGAGCAGTTCTTC	CASSLEQNLYNEQFF
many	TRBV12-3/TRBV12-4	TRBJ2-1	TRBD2	TGTGCCAGCAGTTTATCTCGGGGACTAGCGGGAAATGAGCAGTTCTTC	CASSLSRGLAGNEQFF
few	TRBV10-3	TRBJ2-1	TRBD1	TGTGCCATCAGTGAGCTGGGACAGGTGGTAAATGAGCAGTTCTTC	CAISELGQVVNEQFF
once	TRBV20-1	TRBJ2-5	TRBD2	TGCAGTGCTAGAAAGACTAGCGGGGTGGGAGAGACCCAGTACTTC	CSARKTSGVGETQYF
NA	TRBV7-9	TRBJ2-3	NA	TGTGCCAGCAGCTTCGAGGGACGGTTCACAGATACGCAGTATTTT	CASSFEGRFTDTQYF